Listed below are T cell receptor beta chains from one sample, sequenced in a study of PD-1 blockade in classical Hodgkin lymphoma. The protocol was immunoSEQ multiplex PCR, while the TCRdb copy is restricted to in-frame clones and leaves out a portion. The profile shows 70,000 or so clones, 93% of them singletons. The sample comprised peripheral blood mononuclear cells (PBMCs). These receptors all come from a human donor with classical Hodgkin lymphoma. The CDR3 runs from the conserved cysteine through the conserved F or W. Each record gives: J gene, clone size, V gene, D gene, CDR3 DNA, CDR3 protein. The D gene is left open where the match is weak. Size is omitted from some rows. Given values are once, few, many or a class for expanded clones.

TRBJ1-5,.,TRBV18,.,TGTGCCAGCTCGGGGGGGCCCAATCAGCCCCAGCATTTT,CASSGGPNQPQHF
TRBJ2-3,.,TRBV5-1,.,TGCGCCAGCTCAATTGGGGGATCCCACACAGATACGCAGTATTTT,CASSIGGSHTDTQYF
TRBJ2-5,few,TRBV5-4,.,TGTGCCAGCAGCTTCGAGTACAAGACCCAGTACTTC,CASSFEYKTQYF
TRBJ2-5,.,TRBV5-1,.,TGCGCCAGCAGCACGGGAAGTCCAGGGTCGGAGACCCAGTACTTC,CASSTGSPGSETQYF
TRBJ1-2,.,TRBV7-8,TRBD1,TGTGCCAGCAGCTTAGGGACAGGGGGCAACTATGGCTACACCTTC,CASSLGTGGNYGYTF
TRBJ2-2,.,TRBV10-3,TRBD1,TGTGCCATCAGTCGGACAGGGGAGGGCACCGGGGAGCTGTTTTTT,CAISRTGEGTGELFF
TRBJ1-2,few,TRBV6-1,.,TGTGCCAGCAGGTTGGAGGGTGGCTACACCTTC,CASRLEGGYTF
TRBJ1-1,.,TRBV27,.,TGTGCCAGCTTTTATCGGGGCACTGAAGCTTTCTTT,CASFYRGTEAFF
TRBJ2-1,once,TRBV18,TRBD2,TGTGCCAGCTCACCTTACCTTCATGGACTAGCGGGAGACAATGAGCAGTTCTTC,CASSPYLHGLAGDNEQFF
TRBJ2-3,.,TRBV7-6,.,TGTGCCAGCAGCTTAGTCGGCCCGACAGATACGCAGTATTTT,CASSLVGPTDTQYF
TRBJ2-1,.,TRBV2,.,TGTGCCAGTACCTCTGCAGGGAGTCCCTACAATGAGCAGTTCTTC,CASTSAGSPYNEQFF
TRBJ1-5,.,TRBV5-1,.,TGCGCCAGCAGCTCAACCCCTCCGAACAGGGACATCTTCTATAGCAATCAGCCCCAGCATTTT,CASSSTPPNRDIFYSNQPQHF
TRBJ2-3,.,TRBV11-2,.,TGTGCCAGCAGCCAGCTACGGGGGAGCACAGATACGCAGTATTTT,CASSQLRGSTDTQYF
TRBJ2-1,.,TRBV5-4,.,TGTGCCAGCAGCCCGTGGGGGACCCTCTCCAATGAGCAGTTCTTC,CASSPWGTLSNEQFF
TRBJ2-7,.,TRBV18,.,TGTGCCAGCTCACGGAAGACAGGAACCTACGAGCAGTACTTC,CASSRKTGTYEQYF
TRBJ1-1,.,TRBV6-5,TRBD1,TGTGCCAGCAGTTCCAGGGGGCTGAACACTGAAGCTTTCTTT,CASSSRGLNTEAFF
TRBJ1-1,.,TRBV7-9,.,TGTGCCAGCAGCTTAGAGGGGAGAGCTTTCTTT,CASSLEGRAFF
TRBJ1-5,once,TRBV7-9,TRBD1,TGTGCCAGCAGCTCGACAGGGGGAAGCAATCAGCCCCAGCATTTT,CASSSTGGSNQPQHF
TRBJ1-4,.,TRBV18,TRBD1,TGTGCCAGCTCATTCAACAGGGGCGCAACTAATGAAAAACTGTTTTTT,CASSFNRGATNEKLFF
TRBJ2-1,.,TRBV7-2,.,TGTGCCAGCAGCCCAACGGGACTGCGAAACAATGAGCAGTTCTTC,CASSPTGLRNNEQFF
TRBJ1-1,.,TRBV27,.,TGTGCCAGCAGTTTAGTGGGGGTTGGGATTGAAGCTTTCTTT,CASSLVGVGIEAFF
TRBJ2-7,.,TRBV5-5,.,TGTGCCAGCAGCGCGGTGGGCAAGTCCGAGCAGTACTTC,CASSAVGKSEQYF
TRBJ2-2,.,TRBV6-6,.,TGTGCCAGCACCCTGGGAGGAACCGGGGAGCTGTTTTTT,CASTLGGTGELFF
TRBJ2-1,.,TRBV6-1,TRBD1,TGTGCCAGCAGTGAAGAGGTAGGGGGCGGCTCCTACAATGAGCAGTTCTTC,CASSEEVGGGSYNEQFF
TRBJ1-2,.,TRBV19,TRBD1,TGTGCCAGTAGTATGGGGGACAGTCGAGATATGTATGGCTACACCTTC,CASSMGDSRDMYGYTF
TRBJ1-2,.,TRBV10-3,TRBD1,TGTGCCATCAGTGCGGGACAGGGTAACTATGGCTACACCTTC,CAISAGQGNYGYTF
TRBJ2-2,.,TRBV7-2,.,TGTGCCAGCAGCTTAGGGGGGCGGAACACCGGGGAGCTGTTTTTT,CASSLGGRNTGELFF
TRBJ2-7,.,TRBV18,.,TGTGCCAGCTCACCACCAATAGGGGCCACTGGGAACGAGCAGTACTTC,CASSPPIGATGNEQYF
TRBJ1-3,.,TRBV5-1,TRBD1,TGCGCCAGCAGCTTGGACTCAGGACAGGGGGCTATTTCTGGAAACACCATATATTTT,CASSLDSGQGAISGNTIYF
TRBJ1-3,.,TRBV30,TRBD1,TGTGCCTGGAGTCGGACAGGGGTCTTAAACTCTGGAAACACCATATATTTT,CAWSRTGVLNSGNTIYF
TRBJ1-4,.,TRBV11-2,.,TGTGCCAGCAGCAGGCAGGTTAATGAAAAACTGTTTTTT,CASSRQVNEKLFF
TRBJ2-5,.,TRBV19,.,TGTGCCAGTAGTATAATTCACAGGTGGGCCCAAGAGACCCAGTACTTC,CASSIIHRWAQETQYF
TRBJ2-7,.,TRBV5-1,.,TGCGCCAGCAGCTTGATACCGAGAGCCTACGAGCAGTACTTC,CASSLIPRAYEQYF
TRBJ1-4,.,TRBV27,.,TGTGCCAGCAGCCGAGCCTGGGGGGGGCGAGGTGATGAAAAACTGTTTTTT,CASSRAWGGRGDEKLFF
TRBJ2-6,.,TRBV21-1,.,TGTGCCAGCAGTGGGTGTCTGGCCAACGTCCTGACTTTC,CASSGCLANVLTF
TRBJ2-7,once,TRBV30,.,TGTGCCTGGAGTGGAGGTTTCCACTCCTACGAGCAGTACTTC,CAWSGGFHSYEQYF
TRBJ2-4,.,TRBV27,.,TGTGCCAGCAGTCCAACCCCAATGAACATTCAGTACTTC,CASSPTPMNIQYF
TRBJ1-1,.,TRBV15,TRBD1,TGTGCCACCAGTCAGGGGGCTGGGGAAGCTTTCTTT,CATSQGAGEAFF
TRBJ1-2,.,TRBV29-1,.,TGCAGCGTGGGGGGGGCCCCCGGGGAATATGGCTACACCTTC,CSVGGAPGEYGYTF
TRBJ1-1,.,TRBV6-5,TRBD1,TGTGCCAGCGGCCGGGACAGGGGGCCCCCGGCTGAAGCTTTCTTT,CASGRDRGPPAEAFF
TRBJ2-5,.,TRBV2,.,TGTGCCAGCAGTGAACGGCAAGAGACCCAGTACTTC,CASSERQETQYF
TRBJ1-4,once,TRBV5-1,.,TGCGCCAGTAGGGACCGAAATAATGAAAAACTGTTTTTT,CASRDRNNEKLFF
TRBJ2-4,once,TRBV25-1,.,TGTGCCAGCAGTGAGCCCCCCAAAAACATTCAGTACTTC,CASSEPPKNIQYF
TRBJ1-1,.,TRBV19,.,TGTGCCAGTAGTCCTTGGGGACGGAACACTGAAGCTTTCTTT,CASSPWGRNTEAFF
TRBJ1-6,once,TRBV6-6,TRBD1,TGTGCCAGCAGTGGCTCGACAGGGCCCAATTCACCCCTCCACTTT,CASSGSTGPNSPLHF
TRBJ1-1,.,TRBV7-6,.,TGTGCCAGCAGCTTAGGGGGACTGAGGACTGAAGCTTTCTTT,CASSLGGLRTEAFF
TRBJ2-5,.,TRBV7-2,.,TGTGCCAGCAGCTCGAGGAACACAGGGGAGACCCAGTACTTC,CASSSRNTGETQYF
TRBJ1-5,.,TRBV18,.,TGTGCCAGCTCACCTACGGGGGTCCTTAGCAATCAGCCCCAGCATTTT,CASSPTGVLSNQPQHF
TRBJ1-1,.,TRBV19,.,TGTGCCAGTAGTCAGGGACAACCGAAAGCTTTCTTT,CASSQGQPKAFF
TRBJ2-1,.,TRBV4-3,TRBD2,TGCGCCAGCAGCCAAGGGACTAGCGGGATCCTCTCCTACAATGAGCAGTTCTTC,CASSQGTSGILSYNEQFF
TRBJ1-5,.,TRBV21-1,.,TGTGCCAGCGGTAGACAGGGCGATCAGCCCCAGCATTTT,CASGRQGDQPQHF
TRBJ2-7,.,TRBV30,TRBD1,TGTGCCTGGAGAACCGGGACAGTCTCCTACGAGCAGTACTTC,CAWRTGTVSYEQYF
TRBJ2-7,.,TRBV6-6,.,TGTGCCAGCAGTTACGTCCCCTCAGGGGAGCAGTACTTC,CASSYVPSGEQYF
TRBJ2-7,few,TRBV20-1,.,TGCAGTGCTAGTCCCGAGTACGAGCAGTACTTC,CSASPEYEQYF
TRBJ2-1,.,TRBV19,.,TGTGCCAGTAGGTGGACCCCGGGCGGTTACAATGAGCAGTTCTTC,CASRWTPGGYNEQFF
TRBJ1-2,.,TRBV27,.,TGTGCCAGCAGTATCAGGGTTAACTATGGCTACACCTTC,CASSIRVNYGYTF
TRBJ2-7,.,TRBV29-1,TRBD1,TGCAGCGTTGAACGGGACAGCACCACACCCTACGAGCAGTACTTC,CSVERDSTTPYEQYF
TRBJ1-1,.,TRBV19,.,TGTGCCAGTAGCCCCTCTTCTAACACTGAAGCTTTCTTT,CASSPSSNTEAFF
TRBJ2-7,few,TRBV6-5,TRBD2,TGTGCCAGCAGCTACTGGGCGGGGGGGCCAGAAGAGCAGTACTTC,CASSYWAGGPEEQYF